One sample yielded the 15 T cell receptor beta chains listed below, sequenced in a study of OX40 agonist ivuxolimab in advanced cancers. TCRdb keeps only in-frame clones here, not all; method: immunoSEQ multiplex PCR. The profile shows around 30,000 clones, over 90% of them singletons. The source was CD4+ or CD8+ T cells sorted from blood, collected in a trial of the OX40 agonist ivuxolimab. These receptors were taken from an adult with an advanced solid tumor such as melanoma, head and neck, liver or kidney cancer.

This clone was seen a few times. This chain joins TRBV29-1 and TRBJ1-1; D remains ambiguous. The germline CDR1 and CDR2 sequences are SQVTM and ANQGSEA. V shed 6 bases and J shed 3 bases, with 14 bases lying between them. This CDR3 spans 13 amino acids. The CDR3 spells CSVRRSRYTEAFF. The CDR3, as DNA: TGCAGCGTGAGGAGGTCCCGGTACACTGAAGCTTTCTTT.

V usage is TRBV6-6 and J usage is TRBJ2-5; D possibly corresponds to TRBD2 (7 bases). V lost 2 bases, J lost 5 bases, and 18 bases lay in between. The CDR3 consists of 16 residues. Germline lookup yields CDR1 MNHNY and CDR2 SVGAGI (reference sequence). CDR3 bases: TGTGCCAGCAGTTACACTGATGGGGAGGGGGGGGAGACCCAGTACTTC. Translation: CASSYTDGEGGETQYF.

The V and J genes are TRBV28 and TRBJ1-4; possible D gene TRBD1, 6 bases. Germline lookup yields CDR1 MDHEN and CDR2 SYDVKM. The CDR3 spans 14 residues. V was trimmed by 6 bases and J by 7 bases, leaving 15 bases between them. The CDR3 DNA reads TGTGCCAGCAGGCCCGGACAGTCTGCTGAAAAACTGTTTTTT. Translation gives CASRPGQSAEKLFF.

This sequence joins TRBV19 and TRBJ2-3; 10 nucleotides line up with TRBD1. Germline V lookup: CDR1 LNHDA, CDR2 SQIVND (reference sequence). V dropped 5 bases and J dropped 2; count of bases not matched to a gene: 4. The CDR3 length is 15 residues. The CDR3 DNA reads TGTGCCAGTAGTGGACAGGGGGTTCCCACAGATACGCAGTATTTT. It codes for CASSGQGVPTDTQYF.

This clone was recorded a few times. The chain's CDR3 is CAISDGNTEAFF. The CDR3 nucleotides are TGTGCCATCAGCGACGGGAACACTGAAGCTTTCTTT. This chain connects TRBV10-3 to TRBJ1-1; D gene ambiguous. The CDR3 runs 12 residues. Trimming shortened V by 6 bases and J by 1 base, and 6 bases separated the two germline ends. Looked up from germline, CDR1 is ENHRY and CDR2 is SYGVKD.

The chain employs TRBV28 and TRBJ1-5; D possibly corresponds to TRBD1 (6 bases). Per germline, CDR1 MDHEN and CDR2 SYDVKM. This CDR3 is 13 amino acids long. V lost 7 bases to trimming and J lost 4 bases, with 11 bases between them. The CDR3 nucleotides read TGTGCCAGCATAGGACAGATTAATCAGCCCCAGCATTTT. It translates to CASIGQINQPQHF.

The chain combines TRBV6-6 with TRBJ1-5; 8 bases agree with TRBD1. V was pared by 5 bases and J by 2 bases, with 5 bases of the junction left unmatched. The CDR3 has 15 amino acids. CDR1 MNHNY and CDR2 SVGAGI come from the germline V gene (reference sequence). DNA for the CDR3: TGTGCCAGCAGTATGGACAGGGCTGGCAATCAGCCCCAGCATTTT. Encoded protein: CASSMDRAGNQPQHF.

V is TRBV19 and J is TRBJ1-5; D not certain. Germline loops: CDR1 LNHDA, CDR2 SQIVND (reference sequence). Trimming took 3 bases from V and 1 from J, leaving 16 bases between them. The CDR3 totals 17 residues. The CDR3: CASSMSGNAGSNQPQHF. The CDR3 region has the DNA TGTGCCAGTAGTATGTCCGGGAATGCAGGAAGCAATCAGCCCCAGCATTTT.

The chain employs TRBV28 and TRBJ1-5; the D is unclear. Germline V gene sequence: CDR1 MDHEN, CDR2 SYDVKM. The CDR3 length is 14 residues. Trimming removed 6 bases at V and 3 bases at J, with 12 bases between. CDR3 loop: CASSPPANNQPQHF. CDR3 sequence (DNA): TGTGCCAGCAGCCCCCCGGCAAACAATCAGCCCCAGCATTTT.

The V gene is TRBV6-1, the J gene TRBJ1-1; TRBD1 aligns across 7 bases. The trim removed 7 bases at V and 10 bases at J, leaving 9 bases unmatched. The length of the CDR3 is 12 residues. CDR1 is MNHNS and CDR2 is SASEGT in the germline V gene. Written as DNA, the CDR3 is TGTGCCAGCAACGCCCGGACAGGAACAGCTTTCTTT. Translating it yields CASNARTGTAFF.

The chain joins TRBV7-2 to TRBJ2-3, with D unresolved. The CDR3 has 14 amino acids. V was clipped by 8 bases and J by 3 bases, with 15 bases between them. Per the germline V gene, CDR1 is SGHTA and CDR2 is FQGNSA. The CDR3 DNA reads as TGTGCCAGCGGCGGCCCTCTATGGACAGATACGCAGTATTTT. This translates into CASGGPLWTDTQYF.

The V and J genes are TRBV28 and TRBJ2-7; D is unresolved. Trimming shortened V by 6 bases and J by 2 bases, and 14 bases separated the two germline ends. The CDR3 contains 14 residues. Per the germline V gene, CDR1 is MDHEN and CDR2 is SYDVKM. In DNA form, the CDR3 reads TGTGCCAGCAGCCCTGCGACATTACCCTACGAGCAGTACTTC. This translates into CASSPATLPYEQYF.

This chain uses TRBV29-1 with TRBJ2-5, with a tentative D call TRBD2 (5 bases). The length of the CDR3 is 12 residues. Trimming stripped 7 bases from V and 4 bases from J, with 13 bases between. CDR1 is SQVTM and CDR2 is ANQGSEA in the germline V gene. CDR3 sequence: CSARTEVETQYF. CDR3 sequence (DNA): TGCAGCGCTAGGACTGAAGTAGAGACCCAGTACTTC.

The rearrangement joins TRBV6-1 to TRBJ1-2; maybe TRBD1 (5 bases). This CDR3 comprises 15 residues. V was shortened by 2 bases and J by 6 bases, with 16 bases between the two germline ends. Looked up from germline, CDR1 is MNHNS and CDR2 is SASEGT. The CDR3 DNA reads TGTGCCAGCAGTGAACCCCAACAGGTTTGGGATGGCTACACCTTC. The encoded protein is CASSEPQQVWDGYTF.

This rearrangement joins TRBV18 to TRBJ1-3; 8 bases agree with TRBD1. V shed 3 bases and J 2 bases; nucleotides not matched to a gene: 6. The CDR3 runs to 16 residues. Germline V CDR1 and CDR2: KGHSH, LQKENI. CDR3 residues: CASSPPGQVTGNTIYF. CDR3 bases: TGTGCCAGCTCACCCCCGGGACAGGTCACTGGAAACACCATATATTTT.